This is a list of T cell receptor beta chains from one sample in a study of CD8+ T cells in alopecia areata. Profiled with immunoSEQ multiplex PCR; TCRdb holds only in-frame clones, not every one. The sample has around 120,000 clones, 35% to 45% seen once. The sequenced material came from CD4+ T cells sorted from blood. The receptors originated from a human donor with alopecia areata. Both conserved end residues are part of each CDR3. The order of the fields is V gene, clone size, D gene, J gene, CDR3 DNA, CDR3 protein. D genes are given only for firm matches. Expanded clones are given a class, and other clones once, few, many or no size at all.

v_call: TRBV29-1; clone_size: .; d_call: .; j_call: TRBJ2-7; cdr3_nt: TGCAGCGTGGCAGACTCTAACGAGCAGTACTTC; cdr3_aa: CSVADSNEQYF
v_call: TRBV30; clone_size: few; d_call: .; j_call: TRBJ1-5; cdr3_nt: TGTGCCTGGAGTGTAGCTTGGGGCAATCAGCCCCAGCATTTT; cdr3_aa: CAWSVAWGNQPQHF
v_call: TRBV28; clone_size: few; d_call: .; j_call: TRBJ2-7; cdr3_nt: TGTGCCAGCACAACGGAAGGCTACGAGCAGTACTTC; cdr3_aa: CASTTEGYEQYF
v_call: TRBV29-1; clone_size: .; d_call: .; j_call: TRBJ1-1; cdr3_nt: TGCAGCGTTGACCGCAGCCTGAACACTGAAGCTTTCTTT; cdr3_aa: CSVDRSLNTEAFF
v_call: TRBV29-1; clone_size: few; d_call: .; j_call: TRBJ2-3; cdr3_nt: TGCAGCGTTGAGTCTAGCGCTCACACAGATACGCAGTATTTT; cdr3_aa: CSVESSAHTDTQYF
v_call: TRBV30; clone_size: .; d_call: .; j_call: TRBJ2-3; cdr3_nt: TGTGCCTGGAGTGGGCCGGCCCTCACAGATACGCAGTATTTT; cdr3_aa: CAWSGPALTDTQYF
v_call: TRBV19; clone_size: medium-sized; d_call: TRBD1; j_call: TRBJ1-1; cdr3_nt: TGTGCCAGTAGTCCACAAATCGACAGGGACACTGAAGCTTTCTTT; cdr3_aa: CASSPQIDRDTEAFF
v_call: TRBV5-4; clone_size: .; d_call: TRBD1; j_call: TRBJ2-3; cdr3_nt: TGTGCCACCTCCGGGACAGGGGCCACAGATACGCAGTATTTT; cdr3_aa: CATSGTGATDTQYF
v_call: TRBV29-1; clone_size: .; d_call: TRBD1; j_call: TRBJ2-3; cdr3_nt: TGCAGCGTAACACAGGGGGCTAGCACAGATACGCAGTATTTT; cdr3_aa: CSVTQGASTDTQYF
v_call: TRBV7-9; clone_size: .; d_call: .; j_call: TRBJ2-7; cdr3_nt: TGTGCCAGCAGCTTAGCCTCAGGGGACTACGAGCAGTACTTC; cdr3_aa: CASSLASGDYEQYF
v_call: TRBV6-5; clone_size: .; d_call: TRBD1; j_call: TRBJ1-1; cdr3_nt: TGTGCCAGCAGTACGGGGACAGGGTGGACTGAAGCTTTCTTT; cdr3_aa: CASSTGTGWTEAFF
v_call: TRBV28; clone_size: few; d_call: .; j_call: TRBJ2-5; cdr3_nt: TGTGCCATCGGGACTTCTTGGTCGGAGACCCAGTACTTC; cdr3_aa: CAIGTSWSETQYF
v_call: TRBV4-1; clone_size: .; d_call: .; j_call: TRBJ1-3; cdr3_nt: TGCGCCAGCAGCCAAGTTGGGAGTGGGACTGGAAACACCATATATTTT; cdr3_aa: CASSQVGSGTGNTIYF
v_call: TRBV29-1; clone_size: .; d_call: TRBD1; j_call: TRBJ2-4; cdr3_nt: TGCAGCGTTGAAGATCGAGGGACAGGGGGCGGGGGGTTTCAGTACTTC; cdr3_aa: CSVEDRGTGGGGFQYF
v_call: TRBV4-3; clone_size: few; d_call: .; j_call: TRBJ2-1; cdr3_nt: TGCGCCAGCAGCCAAGCCGTGAGTGCAGGCGTTAATGAGCAGTTCTTC; cdr3_aa: CASSQAVSAGVNEQFF
v_call: TRBV18; clone_size: few; d_call: TRBD2; j_call: TRBJ2-7; cdr3_nt: TGTGCCAGCTCACCTTTAGCGGGAGGGCGCTCCTACGAGCAGTACTTC; cdr3_aa: CASSPLAGGRSYEQYF
v_call: TRBV30; clone_size: .; d_call: .; j_call: TRBJ2-3; cdr3_nt: TGTGCCTGGGGGGTAGCGGTAGCCAGCACAGATACGCAGTATTTT; cdr3_aa: CAWGVAVASTDTQYF
v_call: TRBV30; clone_size: few; d_call: .; j_call: TRBJ1-5; cdr3_nt: TGTGCCTGGAGCATGGGGAGCAATCAGCCCCAGCATTTT; cdr3_aa: CAWSMGSNQPQHF
v_call: TRBV5-1; clone_size: .; d_call: .; j_call: TRBJ2-1; cdr3_nt: TGCGCCAGCAGCATGTCGGCTCTGGGGGTGATAAATGAGCAGTTCTTC; cdr3_aa: CASSMSALGVINEQFF
v_call: TRBV4-3; clone_size: .; d_call: .; j_call: TRBJ2-6; cdr3_nt: TGCGCCAGCAGCCAAGACGGACTTGGTTTGTACTCTGGGGCCAACGTCCTGACTTTC; cdr3_aa: CASSQDGLGLYSGANVLTF
v_call: TRBV28; clone_size: .; d_call: .; j_call: TRBJ2-7; cdr3_nt: TGTGCCAGCAGTTCAGGGACTCCCTTGGGCTACGAGCAGTACTTC; cdr3_aa: CASSSGTPLGYEQYF
v_call: TRBV29-1; clone_size: .; d_call: .; j_call: TRBJ1-2; cdr3_nt: TGCAGCGTTGTGAAGGACCAGAGCTACACCTTC; cdr3_aa: CSVVKDQSYTF
v_call: TRBV18; clone_size: .; d_call: .; j_call: TRBJ1-6; cdr3_nt: TGTGCCAGCTCACCCAACAGGTCACCCCTCCACTTT; cdr3_aa: CASSPNRSPLHF
v_call: TRBV7-9; clone_size: .; d_call: TRBD1; j_call: TRBJ1-2; cdr3_nt: TGTGCCAGCAGCTTGTCCGGGACAGGTTCCTATGGCTACACCTTC; cdr3_aa: CASSLSGTGSYGYTF
v_call: TRBV7-9; clone_size: .; d_call: .; j_call: TRBJ1-2; cdr3_nt: TGTGCCAGCAGCCAAGGGACCGCTAGGGGCTACACCTTC; cdr3_aa: CASSQGTARGYTF
v_call: TRBV28; clone_size: .; d_call: .; j_call: TRBJ2-7; cdr3_nt: TGTGCCAGCAGTTTACTGGACGGGACCTACGAGCAGTACTTC; cdr3_aa: CASSLLDGTYEQYF
v_call: TRBV29-1; clone_size: .; d_call: .; j_call: TRBJ2-5; cdr3_nt: TGCAGCGTTGTCGGGAGCCTGCAAGAGACCCAGTACTTC; cdr3_aa: CSVVGSLQETQYF
v_call: TRBV4-1; clone_size: .; d_call: .; j_call: TRBJ2-1; cdr3_nt: TGCGCCAGCAGCCAAGGGGTCGGCCGCAGCTCCTACAATGAGCAGTTCTTC; cdr3_aa: CASSQGVGRSSYNEQFF
v_call: TRBV29-1; clone_size: .; d_call: .; j_call: TRBJ1-2; cdr3_nt: TGCAGCGTGTGGGATGGGGGTGGTGGCTACACCTTC; cdr3_aa: CSVWDGGGGYTF
v_call: TRBV9; clone_size: .; d_call: TRBD1; j_call: TRBJ1-4; cdr3_nt: TGTGCCAGCAGCGTAGAGGCAGGGGGGACCTCAGAACTGTTTTTT; cdr3_aa: CASSVEAGGTSELFF
v_call: TRBV7-2; clone_size: .; d_call: .; j_call: TRBJ1-2; cdr3_nt: TGTGCCAGCAGCATACAACAGGGATCCTATGGCTACACCTTC; cdr3_aa: CASSIQQGSYGYTF
v_call: TRBV4-3; clone_size: .; d_call: .; j_call: TRBJ2-7; cdr3_nt: TGCGCCAGCAGCCAAGATCGCCAGGGGTGGGAGCAGTACTTC; cdr3_aa: CASSQDRQGWEQYF
v_call: TRBV27; clone_size: .; d_call: TRBD2; j_call: TRBJ2-3; cdr3_nt: TGTGCCAGCACAACCGGGCCCATAGCGGGAAGGGCAGATACGCAGTATTTT; cdr3_aa: CASTTGPIAGRADTQYF
v_call: TRBV9; clone_size: .; d_call: .; j_call: TRBJ2-2; cdr3_nt: TGTGCCAGCAGCACCAGGGCGAACACCGGGGAGCTGTTTTTT; cdr3_aa: CASSTRANTGELFF
v_call: TRBV5-1; clone_size: .; d_call: .; j_call: TRBJ2-7; cdr3_nt: TGCGCCAGCAGCAAGGACGGAGCCTACGAGCAGTACTTC; cdr3_aa: CASSKDGAYEQYF
v_call: TRBV14; clone_size: .; d_call: .; j_call: TRBJ2-5; cdr3_nt: TGTGCCAGCAGCCAAGGCGGGGCGGTGGAGACCCAGTACTTC; cdr3_aa: CASSQGGAVETQYF